The source of this TCR beta chain is a study of OX40 agonist ivuxolimab in advanced cancers. This clone was counted only a few times. Other DNA sequences in this sample translate to the same CDR3. Measured with immunoSEQ multiplex PCR; TCRdb has only the in-frame clones, and not every one. The repertoire holds nearly 55,000 clones, approximately 85% seen once, with 1.2% in the top ten. The germline gives CDR1 MDHEN, CDR2 SYDVKM. The CDR3 covers 14 residues. Trimming took 5 bases from V and 2 from J, leaving 10 bases between them. The input for sequencing was CD4+ or CD8+ T cells sorted from blood, taken in a trial of the OX40 agonist ivuxolimab. The TCR sequence derives from an adult with an advanced solid tumor such as melanoma, head and neck, liver or kidney cancer. This rearrangement joins TRBV28 to TRBJ2-1; unclear D gene. The CDR3 sequence is CASSLPIAYNEQFF. Written as DNA, the CDR3 is TGTGCCAGCAGTCTACCGATCGCCTACAATGAGCAGTTCTTC.